The present T cell receptor beta chain was sequenced within a study of identical twins' blood T cells. J was trimmed by 10 bases and V by 6 bases; bases with no gene match: 9. Germline CDR1 and CDR2: SNHLY and FYNNEI. The CDR3 consists of 14 residues. TCRdb reprocessed the 5' RACE reads with MiXCR, giving one entry per CDR3 protein. Of 350,000 to 400,000 distinct CDR3 sequences in the sample, roughly 27% were seen once. Only a few counts were recorded for this clonotype. The receptor comes from a woman between 18 and 55 years old in good health. The chain carries TRBV2 and TRBJ1-6; TRBD1 aligns across 7 bases. The sample taken for sequencing was PBMCs. This chain's CDR3 is CASSLGLQGSPLHF. For the CDR3, the DNA is TGTGCCAGCAGCCTCGGTCTACAGGGGTCACCCCTCCACTTT.